Below are 29 T cell receptor beta chains sequenced from a single sample in a study of blood T cell repertoires in COVID-19. Repertoires were generated with immunoSEQ multiplex PCR, while TCRdb's copy carries only in-frame clones and drops some. The table includes under 450,000 clones, roughly nine tenths detected once. The sequenced sample consisted of PBMCs or T cells enriched from blood (not recorded which). The receptors were sampled from a woman younger than 45 who had recovered from COVID-19.

The chain employs TRBV28 and TRBJ1-1, with D uncertain. V lost 8 bases to trimming and J lost 4 bases, with 17 bases between them. CDR1 is MDHEN, CDR2 SYDVKM, per germline. The CDR3 contains 14 residues. The CDR3 sequence: CASALPRAGTEAFF. Here the CDR3 DNA reads TGTGCCAGCGCCCTCCCAAGAGCGGGCACTGAAGCTTTCTTT.

The chain is built from TRBV5-1 and TRBJ2-5; TRBD2 matches at 13 bases. Germline values: CDR1 SGHRS, CDR2 YFSETQ. V dropped 4 bases and J dropped 4; count of bases not matched to a gene: 7. The CDR3 sequence is 16 residues long. DNA of the CDR3: TGCGCCAGCAGCGTAGGGACTAGCGGGACGGTAGAGACCCAGTACTTC. It translates to CASSVGTSGTVETQYF.

The CDR3 DNA reads TGCGCCAGCAGCTTCCGGGGACAGGGATTTGCAGATACGCAGTATTTT. Amino acids: CASSFRGQGFADTQYF. The V call is TRBV5-1, the J call TRBJ2-3; 9 nucleotides agree with TRBD1. The ends lost 2 bases at V and 4 bases at J; junction bases unmatched: 8. The CDR3 loop spans 16 amino acids. In germline, CDR1 is SGHRS, CDR2 YFSETQ.

This clone was detected many times. V and J are TRBV19 and TRBJ1-6; possibly TRBD1 for D (6 bases). Trimming cost V 6 bases and J 0 bases, with 9 bases left between them. CDR1 and CDR2 (germline): LNHDA, SQIVND (reference sequence). The CDR3 is 15 residues long. CDR3 sequence (DNA): TGTGCCAGTAGGACAGGAAGCTCCTATAATTCACCCCTCCACTTT. As protein: CASRTGSSYNSPLHF.

The chain uses TRBV12-3 or TRBV12-4 and TRBJ1-2; perhaps TRBD1 as D (5 bases). The CDR3 length is 12 residues. With 7 bases removed from V and 5 bases from J, the gap between germline ends came to 11 bases. CDR3 sequence reads: CASNLGHYGYTF. The CDR3 region has the DNA TGTGCCAGCAATCTCGGACATTATGGCTACACCTTC.

The CDR3 DNA follows: TGTGCCAGCAGCCCGAAGGGGGGACTAGCGGCAAATGAGCAGTTCTTC. Its protein product is CASSPKGGLAANEQFF. This rearrangement joins TRBV9 to TRBJ2-1, with 11 bases matching TRBD2. V gave up 4 bases and J gave up 7 bases; unmatched junction bases: 10. Germline CDR1 is SGDLS and CDR2 is YYNGEE. The CDR3 sequence is 16 residues long.

This clone was detected once. The chain employs TRBV7-3 and TRBJ2-2, with TRBD2 matching 10 bases. CDR1 is SGHTA, CDR2 FQGTGA, per germline. V was clipped by 5 bases and J by 9 bases; unmatched bases: 9. CDR3 length: 15 amino acids. The DNA for the CDR3 is TGTGCCAGCAGCCCGGGACTAGCGAAGGGTCGGGAGCTGTTTTTT. The encoded protein is CASSPGLAKGRELFF.

The V gene is TRBV7-6, the J gene TRBJ2-1; the D gene is possibly TRBD1 (5 bases). The V end was cut by 0 bases, the J end by 8 bases, with 8 bases between. There are 13 residues in the CDR3. Germline loops: CDR1 SGHVS, CDR2 FNYEAQ. In DNA form, the CDR3 reads TGTGCCAGCAGCTTAGCGTGGGGCGATGAGCAGTTCTTC. It encodes CASSLAWGDEQFF.

This clone was observed a few times. The chain has TRBV19 and TRBJ1-1; the D gene is possibly TRBD1 (5 bases). The CDR3 spans 16 residues. V dropped 6 bases and J dropped 0 bases, with 17 bases sitting between them. The V gene's germline CDR1 is LNHDA and CDR2 SQIVND (reference sequence). As DNA, the CDR3 is TGTGCCAGTAGCCGCGGGACGTATTCCATGAACACTGAAGCTTTCTTT. Amino acids: CASSRGTYSMNTEAFF. Together with reference TRBV19 and TRBJ1-1, the CDR3 gives the full variable domain: DGGITQSPKYLFRKEGQNVTLSCEQNLNHDAMYWYRQDPGQGLRLIYYSQIVNDFQKGDIAEGYSVSREKKESFPLTVTSAQKNPTAFYLCASSRGTYSMNTEAFFGQGTRLTVV.

The rearrangement joins TRBV4-1 to TRBJ1-1; D unclear. Germline V gives CDR1 MGHRA, CDR2 YSYEKL. V lost 0 bases and J 7 bases, leaving 9 bases between the germline ends. CDR3 length: 13 amino acids. CDR3 protein: CASSQEYENEAFF. The CDR3 region has the DNA TGCGCCAGCAGCCAAGAGTATGAGAATGAAGCTTTCTTT.

The V call is TRBV6-5, the J call TRBJ1-3; D is possibly TRBD1 (5 bases). Trimming cost V 6 bases and J 5 bases, with 14 bases left between them. CDR3 length: 14 residues. Germline CDR1 reads MNHEY; CDR2 reads SVGAGI. CDR3 nucleotides: TGTGCCAGCAGAACCGACAGAAACCGAAACACCATATATTTT. Its protein is CASRTDRNRNTIYF.

This clone was seen just once. This chain uses TRBV19 with TRBJ1-1; 9 nucleotides agree with TRBD1. Germline V gene sequence: CDR1 LNHDA, CDR2 SQIVND (reference sequence). The V segment lost 7 bases and the J segment 6 bases; nucleotides outside the gene matches: 12. CDR3 length: 15 residues. CDR3 nucleotides: TGTGCCAGTAACGATATACAGGGGGCATACGCTGAAGCTTTCTTT. Protein sequence: CASNDIQGAYAEAFF.

The chain recombines TRBV6-2 or TRBV6-3 with TRBJ1-5; TRBD1 aligns across 7 bases. Trimming cost V 4 bases and J 3 bases; bases outside gene matches: 9. The germline V gene has CDR1 MNHEY and CDR2 SVGEGT. CDR3 length equals 16 residues. The CDR3, as DNA: TGTGCCAGCAGTTCCGCCCGGGACAGATTCAATCAGCCCCAGCATTTT. Encoded protein: CASSSARDRFNQPQHF.

The chain links TRBV18 to TRBJ2-7; 10 nucleotides agree with TRBD2. Germline trimming cut 3 bases from V and 7 bases from J; bases unmatched to any gene: 9. The CDR3 runs 15 residues. Per the germline V gene, CDR1 is KGHSH and CDR2 is LQKENI. CDR3 sequence (DNA): TGTGCCAGCTCACCCCCCCCAGCGGGAGGGCCAGAGCAGTACTTC. Protein sequence: CASSPPPAGGPEQYF.

This chain joins TRBV7-6 and TRBJ2-7; the D gene is possibly TRBD1 (6 bases). CDR3 size: 15 residues. With 1 base removed from V and 5 bases from J, the gap between germline ends came to 15 bases. Per germline, CDR1 SGHVS and CDR2 FNYEAQ. The CDR3 DNA sequence: TGTGCCAGCAGCTTAGGGAACACAGGGAGTGACGAGCAGTACTTC. This codes for CASSLGNTGSDEQYF.

This chain uses TRBV28 with TRBJ2-1; D might be TRBD1 (5 bases). The germline gives CDR1 MDHEN, CDR2 SYDVKM. This CDR3 is built from 14 residues. Trimming left V 5 bases short and J 10 bases short, with 18 bases between. CDR3 nucleotide sequence: TGTGCCAGCAGTGAGGTGGACACGAGTCGGGAGCAGTTCTTC. Translation: CASSEVDTSREQFF.

V usage is TRBV18 and J usage is TRBJ1-4; possible D gene TRBD1, 5 bases. The V gene lost 6 bases and the J gene lost 0 bases, with 11 bases spanning the gap. The CDR3 is 15 residues long. The germline V gene encodes CDR1 KGHSH and CDR2 LQKENI. The CDR3: CASSPDRTTNEKLFF. CDR3 DNA sequence: TGTGCCAGCTCCCCAGACAGAACAACTAATGAAAAACTGTTTTTT. Combining the CDR3 with reference TRBV18 and TRBJ1-4 gives the whole variable domain NAGVMQNPRHLVRRRGQEARLRCSPMKGHSHVYWYRQLPEEGLKFMVYLQKENIIDESGMPKERFSAEFPKEGPSILRIQQVVRGDSAAYFCASSPDRTTNEKLFFGSGTQLSVL.

This chain connects TRBV9 to TRBJ2-1, with a weak D call TRBD2 (6 bases). The CDR3 loop spans 16 amino acids. Germline CDR1 SGDLS, CDR2 YYNGEE. V was pared by 4 bases and J by 1 base, with 15 bases between. CDR3 coding DNA: TGTGCCAGCAGCCTCACCGGGGGTATGTCCTACAATGAGCAGTTCTTC. This translates into CASSLTGGMSYNEQFF.

The V and J genes are TRBV29-1 and TRBJ2-5, with 7 bases lining up with TRBD2. Trimming removed 5 bases from V and 2 bases from J; junction bases left unmatched: 2. Per the germline V gene, CDR1 is SQVTM and CDR2 is ANQGSEA. The CDR3 has 12 amino acids. The CDR3 loop reads CSVRGVQETQYF. The CDR3 nucleotides read TGCAGCGTTCGGGGGGTTCAAGAGACCCAGTACTTC.

The rearrangement uses TRBV7-8 and TRBJ1-2; D is unresolved. The CDR3 length is 12 residues. Trimming stripped 4 bases from V and 8 bases from J, with 11 bases between. Per germline, CDR1 SGHVS and CDR2 FQNEAQ. CDR3 DNA: TGTGCCAGCAGCTCGGACTGGGGAGGCTACACCTTC. Amino acid sequence: CASSSDWGGYTF.

This chain joins TRBV29-1 and TRBJ2-1; D remains unclear. V was shortened by 5 bases and J by 0 bases, with 14 bases between the two germline ends. This CDR3 spans 15 amino acids. Germline CDR1 is SQVTM and CDR2 is ANQGSEA. CDR3 nucleotide sequence: TGCAGCGTTTTTTCGCGTCACCTCTCCTACAATGAGCAGTTCTTC. It yields the protein CSVFSRHLSYNEQFF.

The chain carries TRBV10-3 and TRBJ2-7, with D possibly TRBD1 on 7 matching bases. V shed 4 bases and J shed 6 bases, with 16 bases lying between them. This CDR3 region has 14 residues. CDR1 and CDR2 (germline): ENHRY, SYGVKD. In nucleotides, the CDR3 is TGTGCCATCAGTGCGGCAGGGGGGACGGGCGAGCAGTACTTC. Translating gives CAISAAGGTGEQYF.

The chain recombines TRBV27 with TRBJ1-1; 9 bases agree with TRBD1. Germline V lookup: CDR1 MNHEY, CDR2 SMNVEV (reference sequence). The CDR3 length is 13 residues. Unmatched junction bases numbered 5, after V lost 9 bases and J lost 3 bases. The CDR3 region has the DNA TGTGCCAGGAGACAGGGGGGTGACACTGAAGCTTTCTTT. Protein product: CARRQGGDTEAFF.

The chain employs TRBV6-5 and TRBJ2-7; TRBD2 aligns across 10 bases. With 6 bases clipped from V and 2 bases from J, the junction kept 7 bases outside the gene matches. CDR1 is MNHEY and CDR2 is SVGAGI in the germline V gene. The CDR3 loop spans 15 amino acids. CDR3 protein: CASRPPSGRTYEQYF. In DNA form, the CDR3 reads TGTGCCAGCAGACCTCCTAGCGGGAGAACCTACGAGCAGTACTTC.

The rearrangement joins TRBV3-1 (or the pseudogene TRBV3-2) to TRBJ2-1; 9 bases match TRBD2. J gave up 5 bases and V 3 bases, and 11 bases lay outside the gene matches. The V gene's germline CDR1 is LGHDT and CDR2 YNNKEL (reference sequence). The CDR3 is made up of 17 amino acids. The CDR3 reads CASSHYRERGAHNEQFF. DNA for the CDR3: TGTGCCAGCAGCCATTACCGAGAGCGGGGGGCCCACAATGAGCAGTTCTTC.

V and J are TRBV5-1 and TRBJ2-2; TRBD1 might be the D (5 bases). Germline values: CDR1 SGHRS, CDR2 YFSETQ. CDR3 length: 14 amino acids. V shed 4 bases and J shed 1 base, with 8 bases lying between them. CDR3 region: CASSNGQNTGELFF. The CDR3 DNA sequence: TGCGCCAGCAGCAACGGACAGAACACCGGGGAGCTGTTTTTT.

This chain links TRBV12-5 with TRBJ1-5, with D possibly being TRBD1 (5 bases). The V gene lost 0 bases and the J gene lost 4 bases, with 10 bases spanning the gap. CDR3 size: 15 residues. The V gene's germline CDR1 is LGHNT and CDR2 FRNRAP. CDR3 loop: CASGLVLGGNQPQHF. The CDR3 nucleotides are TGTGCTAGTGGTTTGGTACTGGGGGGGAATCAGCCCCAGCATTTT.

CDR3 amino acids: CASRTGFYEKLFF. CDR3 nucleotide sequence: TGTGCCAGTCGGACAGGGTTTTATGAAAAACTGTTTTTT. The rearrangement joins TRBV28 to TRBJ1-4; TRBD1 matches 8 bases. CDR1 is MDHEN, CDR2 SYDVKM, per germline. V dropped 9 bases and J dropped 6; count of bases not matched to a gene: 6. The CDR3 consists of 13 residues.

V gene TRBV12-1 combines with J gene TRBJ2-1; the D call in the table, TRBD2, was not verified against the DNA. TRBV12-1 counts as a pseudogene. This CDR3 region has 15 residues. The CDR3 DNA is TGTGCCAGCAGCGGCCGGGACTACTCCTACAATGAGCAGTTCTTC. Its translation: CASSGRDYSYNEQFF.